This T cell receptor beta chain was profiled in a study of control samples from healthy donors and cancer patients. Looked up from germline, CDR1 is SGHTA and CDR2 is FQGNSA. CDR3 length equals 16 residues. The V gene lost 4 bases and the J gene lost 0 bases, with 12 bases spanning the gap. Profiled with immunoSEQ multiplex PCR; TCRdb holds only in-frame clones, not every one. Among fewer than 40,000 clones listed, approximately 94% were seen once. This sequence originates from a man in his forties or fifties with colorectal cancer. The V and J genes are TRBV7-2 and TRBJ1-4; D remains ambiguous. The sample taken for sequencing was PBMCs. The CDR3 DNA reads as TGTGCCAGCAGCTCCCGAGGCCCGGCAACTAATGAAAAACTGTTTTTT. It codes for CASSSRGPATNEKLFF.